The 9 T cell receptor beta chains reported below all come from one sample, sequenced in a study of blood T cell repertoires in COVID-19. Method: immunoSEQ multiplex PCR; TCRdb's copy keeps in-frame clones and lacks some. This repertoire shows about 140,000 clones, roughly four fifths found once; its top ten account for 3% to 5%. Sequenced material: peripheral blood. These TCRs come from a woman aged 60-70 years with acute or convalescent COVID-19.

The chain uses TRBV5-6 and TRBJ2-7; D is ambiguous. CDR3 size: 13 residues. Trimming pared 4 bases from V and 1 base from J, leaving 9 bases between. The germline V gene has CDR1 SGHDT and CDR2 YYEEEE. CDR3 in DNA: TGTGCCAGCAGCCTCACACATTCCTACGAGCAGTACTTC. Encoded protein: CASSLTHSYEQYF.

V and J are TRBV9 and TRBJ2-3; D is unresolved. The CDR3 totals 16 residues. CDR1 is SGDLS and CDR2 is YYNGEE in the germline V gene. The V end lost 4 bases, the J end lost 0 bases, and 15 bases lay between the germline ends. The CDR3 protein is CASSLLGGSSTDTQYF. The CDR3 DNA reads TGTGCCAGCAGCCTCCTTGGCGGCTCTAGCACAGATACGCAGTATTTT.

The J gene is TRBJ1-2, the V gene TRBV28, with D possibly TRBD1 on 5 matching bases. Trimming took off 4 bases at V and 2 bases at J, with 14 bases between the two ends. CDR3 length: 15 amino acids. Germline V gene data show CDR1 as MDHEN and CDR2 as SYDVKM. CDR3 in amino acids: CASSSASGLNYGYTF. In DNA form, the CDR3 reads TGTGCCAGCAGTTCCGCCTCGGGACTGAACTATGGCTACACCTTC.

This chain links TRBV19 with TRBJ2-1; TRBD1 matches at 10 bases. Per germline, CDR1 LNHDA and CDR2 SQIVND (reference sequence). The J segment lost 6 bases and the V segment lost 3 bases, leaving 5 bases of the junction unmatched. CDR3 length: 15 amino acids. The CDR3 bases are TGTGCCAGTAGTATGGACAGGGGGAATTTCAATGAGCAGTTCTTC. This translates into CASSMDRGNFNEQFF.

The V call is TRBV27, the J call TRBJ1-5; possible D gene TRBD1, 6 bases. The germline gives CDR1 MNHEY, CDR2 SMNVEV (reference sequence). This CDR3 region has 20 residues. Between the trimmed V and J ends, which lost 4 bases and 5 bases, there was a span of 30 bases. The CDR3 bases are TGTGCCAGCAGTTACTCCCCCCCGCAGGGGATCGAATGTTCGGATCAGCCCCAGCATTTT. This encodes CASSYSPPQGIECSDQPQHF.

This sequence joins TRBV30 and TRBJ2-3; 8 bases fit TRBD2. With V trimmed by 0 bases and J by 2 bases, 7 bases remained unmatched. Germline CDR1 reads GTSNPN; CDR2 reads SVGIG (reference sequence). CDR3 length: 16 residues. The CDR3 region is CAWSVSGRGSTDTQYF. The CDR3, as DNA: TGTGCCTGGAGTGTAAGCGGGAGAGGTTCCACAGATACGCAGTATTTT.

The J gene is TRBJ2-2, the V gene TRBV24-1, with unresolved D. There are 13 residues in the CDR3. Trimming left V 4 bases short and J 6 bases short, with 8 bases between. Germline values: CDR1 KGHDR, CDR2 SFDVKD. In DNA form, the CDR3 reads TGTGCCACCAGTGACGAGTTAGCCGGGGAGCTGTTTTTT. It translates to CATSDELAGELFF.

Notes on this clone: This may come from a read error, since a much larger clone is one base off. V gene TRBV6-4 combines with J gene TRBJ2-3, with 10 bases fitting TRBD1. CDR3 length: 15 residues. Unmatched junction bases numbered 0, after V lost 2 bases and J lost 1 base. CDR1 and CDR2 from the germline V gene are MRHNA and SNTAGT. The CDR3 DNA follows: TGTGCCAGCAGTGACGGGACAGGGGGCACAGATACGCAGTATTTT. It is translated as CASSDGTGGTDTQYF.

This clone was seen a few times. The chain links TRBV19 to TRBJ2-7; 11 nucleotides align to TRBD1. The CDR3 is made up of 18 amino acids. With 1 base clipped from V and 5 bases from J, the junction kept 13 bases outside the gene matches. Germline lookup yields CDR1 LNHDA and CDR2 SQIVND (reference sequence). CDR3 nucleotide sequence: TGTGCCAGTAGTATAGCGGTATCCGGGACAGGGGGTTTCCACGAGCAGTACTTC. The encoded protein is CASSIAVSGTGGFHEQYF. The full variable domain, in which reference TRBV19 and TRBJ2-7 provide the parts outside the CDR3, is DGGITQSPKYLFRKEGQNVTLSCEQNLNHDAMYWYRQDPGQGLRLIYYSQIVNDFQKGDIAEGYSVSREKKESFPLTVTSAQKNPTAFYLCASSIAVSGTGGFHEQYFGPGTRLTVT.